These 8 T cell receptor beta chains originate from one sample sequenced in a study of T cell responses to AZD1222 COVID-19 vaccine. The repertoire was sequenced with immunoSEQ multiplex PCR; TCRdb's copy has only in-frame clones and lacks some. The sample consists of 55,000 to 65,000 clones, 80% to 90% of them appearing once. The sequencing used peripheral blood, collected on day 0 of AZD1222 vaccination. The origin of the receptors is an adult in good health.

The rearrangement uses TRBV28 and TRBJ1-2, with D perhaps TRBD1 (5 bases). The V and J ends lost 4 bases and 3 bases respectively, with 15 bases between them. Per germline, CDR1 MDHEN and CDR2 SYDVKM. This CDR3 has 15 residues. CDR3 DNA: TGTGCCAGCAGTTGGCCGCAGGGAAGAGACTATGGCTACACCTTC. It translates to CASSWPQGRDYGYTF.

The V call is TRBV4-1, the J call TRBJ2-2, with a tentative D call TRBD2 (5 bases). CDR1 is MGHRA, CDR2 YSYEKL, per germline. This CDR3 contains 17 residues. V lost 1 base to trimming and J lost 3 bases, with 15 bases between them. The DNA for the CDR3 is TGCGCCAGCAGCCAAGCAGCGGCCAACAGTTACACCGGGGAGCTGTTTTTT. It is translated as CASSQAAANSYTGELFF.

The CDR3 reads CATRGGASPFYEQYF. CDR3 DNA sequence: TGTGCCACTCGAGGGGGGGCCTCCCCCTTCTACGAGCAGTACTTC. This sequence joins TRBV19 and TRBJ2-7, with D perhaps TRBD2 (7 bases). This CDR3 has 15 amino acids. Trimming shortened V by 10 bases and J by 3 bases, and 22 bases separated the two germline ends. Germline V CDR1 and CDR2: LNHDA, SQIVND (reference sequence). Full variable domain (outside the CDR3, taken from reference TRBV19 and TRBJ2-7): DGGITQSPKYLFRKEGQNVTLSCEQNLNHDAMYWYRQDPGQGLRLIYYSQIVNDFQKGDIAEGYSVSREKKESFPLTVTSAQKNPTAFYLCATRGGASPFYEQYFGPGTRLTVT.

The J gene is TRBJ2-5, the V gene TRBV29-1; D unresolved. This CDR3 is built from 12 residues. V lost 2 bases and J 0 bases, leaving 4 bases between the germline ends. The V gene's germline CDR1 is SQVTM and CDR2 ANQGSEA. CDR3: CSVESDQETQYF. CDR3 DNA: TGCAGCGTTGAATCCGACCAAGAGACCCAGTACTTC.

This chain links TRBV9 with TRBJ1-1, with no clear D. This CDR3 comprises 12 residues. V was shortened by 3 bases and J by 8 bases, with 11 bases between the two germline ends. Germline assignment: CDR1 SGDLS and CDR2 YYNGEE. The chain's CDR3 is CASSEVIGEAFF. CDR3 nucleotide sequence: TGTGCCAGCAGCGAGGTTATAGGGGAAGCTTTCTTT. Filled out from reference TRBV9 and TRBJ1-1, the complete variable domain reads DSGVTQTPKHLITATGQRVTLRCSPRSGDLSVYWYQQSLDQGLQFLIQYYNGEERAKGNILERFSAQQFPDLHSELNLSSLELGDSALYFCASSEVIGEAFFGQGTRLTVV.

This clone was recorded a few times. This chain links TRBV19 with TRBJ1-5; D not certain. V shed 3 bases and J shed 0 bases, with 15 bases lying between them. CDR3 length equals 17 residues. Per the germline V gene, CDR1 is LNHDA and CDR2 is SQIVND (reference sequence). CDR3 DNA: TGTGCCAGTAGTATTCTTGGGAGCGGAGATAGCAATCAGCCCCAGCATTTT. This translates into CASSILGSGDSNQPQHF. Full variable domain (outside the CDR3, taken from reference TRBV19 and TRBJ1-5): DGGITQSPKYLFRKEGQNVTLSCEQNLNHDAMYWYRQDPGQGLRLIYYSQIVNDFQKGDIAEGYSVSREKKESFPLTVTSAQKNPTAFYLCASSILGSGDSNQPQHFGDGTRLSIL.

This clone was seen a single time. The J gene is TRBJ2-7, the V gene TRBV9; D possibly corresponds to TRBD1 (6 bases). Trimming took off 3 bases at V and 3 bases at J, with 19 bases between the two ends. The CDR3 runs 16 residues. Germline assignment: CDR1 SGDLS and CDR2 YYNGEE. CDR3 coding DNA: TGTGCCAGCAGCGAGGGGGACCGGGACGGCCACTACGAGCAGTACTTC. It encodes CASSEGDRDGHYEQYF.

V gene TRBV4-1 combines with J gene TRBJ1-3; maybe TRBD1 (5 bases). V was cut by 0 bases and J by 0 bases, with 18 bases left in between. The length of the CDR3 is 19 residues. Germline V gene sequence: CDR1 MGHRA, CDR2 YSYEKL. CDR3 residues: CASSQEQGPVTSSGNTIYF. The CDR3 region has the DNA TGCGCCAGCAGCCAAGAGCAGGGTCCGGTGACGAGCTCTGGAAACACCATATATTTT.